The 21 T cell receptor beta chains below all came from one sample that was sequenced in a study of blood T cell repertoires in COVID-19. Only in-frame clones appear in the TCRdb table, and some are missing; sequencing was by immunoSEQ multiplex PCR. Counted here are 310,000 or so clones, around nine tenths occurring once; the ten biggest clones make up 1% to 1.5%. The sample taken for sequencing was peripheral blood. These receptors came from a man aged 70 or older with acute or convalescent COVID-19.

As DNA, the CDR3 is TGCAGCGCTCTGACAGAGCTTCACGGGGGCACCATATATTTT. Encoded protein: CSALTELHGGTIYF. The J gene is TRBJ1-3, the V gene TRBV29-1; D possibly corresponds to TRBD1 (5 bases). The CDR3 has 14 residues. CDR1 and CDR2 (germline): SQVTM, ANQGSEA. Trimming cost V 7 bases and J 9 bases, with 22 bases left between them.

The chain uses TRBV30 and TRBJ1-2; 7 bases agree with TRBD1. V trimming: 8 bases; J trimming: 8 bases; junction bases outside the gene matches: 8. CDR1 GTSNPN and CDR2 SVGIG come from the germline V gene (reference sequence). The length of the CDR3 is 11 residues. CDR3 residues: CARETGSGYTF. The CDR3 bases are TGTGCCCGGGAGACAGGGAGCGGCTACACCTTC.

V is TRBV7-3 and J is TRBJ1-1; a possible D gene is TRBD1 (6 bases). The germline CDR1 and CDR2 sequences are SGHTA and FQGTGA. CDR3 size: 13 residues. With 5 bases removed from V and 2 bases from J, the gap between germline ends came to 9 bases. The CDR3 loop is CASSRQVNTEAFF. The CDR3 DNA is TGTGCCAGCAGCCGACAGGTTAACACTGAAGCTTTCTTT.

This chain connects TRBV28 to TRBJ2-7; TRBD2 aligns across 11 bases. The CDR3 is 16 residues long. Per germline, CDR1 MDHEN and CDR2 SYDVKM. Losses at the gene ends were 2 bases for V and 3 bases for J; bases not matched to a gene: 6. The CDR3 is CASSLVTSGAFYEQYF. The DNA for the CDR3 is TGTGCCAGCAGTTTAGTGACTAGCGGGGCTTTCTACGAGCAGTACTTC.

The V and J genes are TRBV5-6 and TRBJ2-7; 7 bases line up with TRBD2. Germline CDR1 and CDR2: SGHDT and YYEEEE. The CDR3 contains 15 residues. Trimming removed 3 bases from V and 2 bases from J; junction bases left unmatched: 8. The CDR3 protein is CASSYRGDYPYEQYF. CDR3 sequence (DNA): TGTGCCAGCAGCTATCGTGGGGACTACCCCTACGAGCAGTACTTC.

This clone was seen a handful of times. The chain couples TRBV28 to TRBJ1-1; D unclear. V was pared by 6 bases and J by 1 base, with 12 bases between. From germline, CDR1 is MDHEN and CDR2 SYDVKM. This CDR3 spans 14 amino acids. CDR3 sequence reads: CASRFPARNTEAFF. The CDR3 nucleotides read TGTGCCAGCAGGTTTCCAGCGCGGAACACTGAAGCTTTCTTT.

This clone was found once. The chain combines TRBV15 with TRBJ2-2, with 8 bases fitting TRBD2. The germline gives CDR1 LNHNV, CDR2 YYDKDF (reference sequence). The CDR3 totals 16 residues. V lost 0 bases and J lost 5; bases outside the gene matches: 5. The CDR3 sequence: CATSRDWASGTGELFF. In DNA, the CDR3 is TGTGCCACCAGCAGAGATTGGGCTAGCGGGACCGGGGAGCTGTTTTTT.

The chain employs TRBV9 and TRBJ1-6, with a possible D match to TRBD1 (6 bases). The CDR3 spans 16 residues. Trimming left V 2 bases short and J 6 bases short, with 15 bases between. CDR1 and CDR2 (germline): SGDLS, YYNGEE. The CDR3 spells CASSVGPGTSNSPLHF. The CDR3 DNA reads TGTGCCAGCAGCGTGGGTCCCGGGACAAGTAATTCACCCCTCCACTTT. Combining the CDR3 with reference TRBV9 and TRBJ1-6 gives the whole variable domain DSGVTQTPKHLITATGQRVTLRCSPRSGDLSVYWYQQSLDQGLQFLIQYYNGEERAKGNILERFSAQQFPDLHSELNLSSLELGDSALYFCASSVGPGTSNSPLHFGNGTRLTVT.

This rearrangement joins TRBV28 to TRBJ1-1, with D possibly matching TRBD1 (5 bases). Deletions cut 5 bases from V and 6 bases from J, with 22 bases between. The length of the CDR3 is 16 residues. Germline V gives CDR1 MDHEN, CDR2 SYDVKM. The CDR3 here is CASSPRGEFILAEAFF. The CDR3 DNA sequence: TGTGCCAGCAGTCCCCGGGGGGAATTCATATTGGCTGAAGCTTTCTTT.

This clone was counted a few times. V gene TRBV19 combines with J gene TRBJ2-3; perhaps TRBD1 as D (8 bases). This CDR3 has 16 amino acids. Germline CDR1 reads LNHDA; CDR2 reads SQIVND (reference sequence). V was clipped by 9 bases and J by 5 bases, with 24 bases between them. Here the CDR3 DNA reads TGTGCCAGCACCCCCCGAACAGGGGGGGTAAAAGATACGCAGTATTTT. It encodes CASTPRTGGVKDTQYF. Full variable domain (remainder filled in from reference TRBV19 and TRBJ2-3): DGGITQSPKYLFRKEGQNVTLSCEQNLNHDAMYWYRQDPGQGLRLIYYSQIVNDFQKGDIAEGYSVSREKKESFPLTVTSAQKNPTAFYLCASTPRTGGVKDTQYFGPGTRLTVL.

CDR3 nucleotide sequence: TGTGCCAGCAGGCCCCGCTCGGGGGGAGAGCCCTATGGCTACACCTTC. As protein: CASRPRSGGEPYGYTF. J is TRBJ1-2 and V is TRBV28, with TRBD1 as a possible D gene (5 bases). This CDR3 has 16 amino acids. V was clipped by 6 bases and J by 4 bases, with 21 bases between them. The germline V gene encodes CDR1 MDHEN and CDR2 SYDVKM.

The genes are TRBV5-1 and TRBJ2-7; D is unresolved. This CDR3 has 14 residues. Germline assignment: CDR1 SGHRS and CDR2 YFSETQ. Trimming took off 0 bases at V and 0 bases at J, with 7 bases between the two ends. Here the CDR3 DNA reads TGCGCCAGCAGCTTGGACCCCAGCTCCTACGAGCAGTACTTC. Protein: CASSLDPSSYEQYF.

The CDR3 DNA reads as TGCGCCAGCAGCCAAGATGTCACAGGGGACGTCGACGAGCAGTACTTC. This sequence encodes CASSQDVTGDVDEQYF. The J gene is TRBJ2-7, the V gene TRBV4-3; 7 nucleotides align to TRBD1. V shed 0 bases, J shed 5 bases, and the junction held 10 bases outside the gene matches. This CDR3 spans 16 amino acids. CDR1 LGHNA and CDR2 YSLEER come from the germline V gene.

The rearrangement links TRBV28 to TRBJ2-7; D gene unclear. Trimming shortened V by 6 bases and J by 9 bases, and 15 bases separated the two germline ends. Germline loops: CDR1 MDHEN, CDR2 SYDVKM. This CDR3 comprises 12 residues. The CDR3 DNA reads as TGTGCCAGCAGGCGGCGCGCGCACGGGCAGTACTTC. This codes for CASRRRAHGQYF.

The chain combines TRBV5-6 with TRBJ2-7; D is undetermined. V was clipped by 3 bases and J by 0 bases, with 4 bases between them. This CDR3 is 12 amino acids long. Germline V gene data show CDR1 as SGHDT and CDR2 as YYEEEE. CDR3 sequence (DNA): TGTGCCAGCAGCTCGGGCTCCTACGAGCAGTACTTC. It specifies CASSSGSYEQYF.

V is TRBV28 and J is TRBJ2-3, with 8 bases aligning to TRBD2. Germline V lookup: CDR1 MDHEN, CDR2 SYDVKM. The CDR3 is 14 residues long. J lost 1 base, V lost 7 bases, and 4 bases had no gene match. CDR3 loop: CASTPGLGTDTQYF. CDR3 bases: TGTGCCAGCACGCCGGGACTAGGCACAGATACGCAGTATTTT.

Written as DNA, the CDR3 is TGTGCCACCAGTGATCCCCAGGGGACGGGGGAGACCCAGTACTTC. This gives the protein CATSDPQGTGETQYF. The rearrangement joins TRBV24-1 to TRBJ2-5; D possibly corresponds to TRBD1 (6 bases). The V end lost 3 bases, the J end lost 5 bases, and 15 bases lay between the germline ends. The CDR3 length is 15 residues. Looked up from germline, CDR1 is KGHDR and CDR2 is SFDVKD.

The chain has TRBV7-3 and TRBJ2-3, with TRBD2 matching over 14 bases. The CDR3 contains 17 residues. Germline trimming cut 5 bases from V and 5 bases from J; bases unmatched to any gene: 9. Germline V gives CDR1 SGHTA, CDR2 FQGTGA. The CDR3 DNA sequence: TGTGCCAGCAGCCCCACCGCCGGGACTAGCGGGGGAGATACGCAGTATTTT. It specifies CASSPTAGTSGGDTQYF.

The gene calls are TRBV30 and TRBJ2-5; 7 bases fit TRBD2. J lost 5 bases, V lost 5 bases, and 17 bases had no gene match. The CDR3 totals 16 residues. CDR1 is GTSNPN, CDR2 SVGIG, per germline (reference sequence). The CDR3 protein is CAWGPRGLVGVETQYF. Here the CDR3 DNA reads TGTGCCTGGGGACCCCGAGGACTAGTTGGGGTGGAGACCCAGTACTTC. The full variable domain, in which reference TRBV30 and TRBJ2-5 provide the parts outside the CDR3, is SQTIHQWPATLVQPVGSPLSLECTVEGTSNPNLYWYRQAAGRGLQLLFYSVGIGQISSEVPQNLSASRPQDRQFILSSKKLLLSDSGFYLCAWGPRGLVGVETQYFGPGTRLLVL.

The J gene is TRBJ1-2, the V gene TRBV6-6; a weak D match, TRBD1 (5 bases). Germline V gene data show CDR1 as MNHNY and CDR2 as SVGAGI (reference sequence). The CDR3 is made up of 14 amino acids. Deletions cut 0 bases from V and 5 bases from J, with 10 bases between. The CDR3 coding sequence is TGTGCCAGCAGTTACTCGGGGGGTCAGTATGGCTACACCTTC. Translated: CASSYSGGQYGYTF.

The J gene is TRBJ1-5, the V gene TRBV5-5, with D possibly TRBD1 on 6 matching bases. The CDR3 totals 14 residues. Germline V gives CDR1 SGHKS, CDR2 YYEKEE (reference sequence). V was pared by 0 bases and J by 5 bases, with 9 bases between. The CDR3 spells CASSLAGGDQPQHF. The CDR3 DNA follows: TGTGCCAGCAGCTTGGCGGGGGGCGATCAGCCCCAGCATTTT. Together with reference TRBV5-5 and TRBJ1-5, the CDR3 gives the full variable domain: DAGVTQSPTHLIKTRGQQVTLRCSPISGHKSVSWYQQVLGQGPQFIFQYYEKEERGRGNFPDRFSARQFPNYSSELNVNALLLGDSALYLCASSLAGGDQPQHFGDGTRLSIL.